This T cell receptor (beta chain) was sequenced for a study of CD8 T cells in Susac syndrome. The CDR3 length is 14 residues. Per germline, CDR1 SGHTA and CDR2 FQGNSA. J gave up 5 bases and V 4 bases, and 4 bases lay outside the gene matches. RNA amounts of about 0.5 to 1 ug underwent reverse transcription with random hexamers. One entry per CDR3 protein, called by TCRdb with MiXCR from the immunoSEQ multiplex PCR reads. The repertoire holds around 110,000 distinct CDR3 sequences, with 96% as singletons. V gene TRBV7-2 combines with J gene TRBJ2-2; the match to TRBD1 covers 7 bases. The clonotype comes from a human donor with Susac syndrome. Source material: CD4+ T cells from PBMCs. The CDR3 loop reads CASSSAQGTGELFF. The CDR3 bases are TGTGCCAGCAGCTCCGCACAGGGGACCGGGGAGCTGTTTTTT.